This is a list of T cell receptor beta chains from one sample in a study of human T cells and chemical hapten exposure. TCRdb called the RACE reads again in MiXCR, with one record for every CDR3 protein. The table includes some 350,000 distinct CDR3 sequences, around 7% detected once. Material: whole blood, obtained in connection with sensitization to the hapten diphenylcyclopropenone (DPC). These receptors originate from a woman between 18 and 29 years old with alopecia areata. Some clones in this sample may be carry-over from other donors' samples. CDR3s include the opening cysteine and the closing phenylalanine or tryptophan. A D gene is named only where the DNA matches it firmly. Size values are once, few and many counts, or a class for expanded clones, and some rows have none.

CASSPGTYYEQYF | TGTGCCAGCAGCCCCGGGACATACTACGAGCAGTACTTC | TRBJ2-7 | few | TRBV12-3/TRBV12-4 | -
CASSQPQGGEKLFF | TGTGCCAGCAGCCAGCCTCAGGGTGGTGAAAAACTGTTTTTT | TRBJ1-4 | few | TRBV4-2 | -
CASSLAGRVGYTF | TGTGCCAGCAGCTTAGCCGGGAGGGTTGGCTACACCTTC | TRBJ1-2 | - | TRBV7-3 | -
CASSLIPGRQETQYF | TGCGCCAGCAGCCTCATACCGGGCAGGCAAGAGACCCAGTACTTC | TRBJ2-5 | - | TRBV4-3 | -
CSARDTGGGYSNQPQHF | TGCAGTGCTAGAGACACAGGGGGAGGGTATAGCAATCAGCCCCAGCATTTT | TRBJ1-5 | - | TRBV20-1 | TRBD1
CASSAGSTTGNTEAFF | TGTGCCAGCAGCGCAGGTTCCACTACAGGGAACACTGAAGCTTTCTTT | TRBJ1-1 | many | TRBV9 | -
CASSSQGAGTGELFF | TGCGCCAGCAGCTCGCAGGGGGCCGGCACCGGGGAGCTGTTTTTT | TRBJ2-2 | many | TRBV5-1 | TRBD1
CASSLGGSVGNEQFF | TGTGCCAGCAGTTTAGGGGGGTCGGTTGGGAATGAGCAGTTCTTC | TRBJ2-1 | few | TRBV12-3/TRBV12-4 | -
CASSRQVAGGSEQYF | TGTGCCAGCAGTCGCCAAGTAGCGGGGGGGAGCGAGCAGTACTTC | TRBJ2-7 | few | TRBV6-5 | TRBD2
CASSIRPQGRGFDSPLHF | TGCGCCAGCAGCATACGACCTCAGGGTCGAGGGTTCGATTCACCCCTCCACTTT | TRBJ1-6 | few | TRBV5-1 | -
CASSSYLGDTQYF | TGTGCCAGCAGTTCCTACCTGGGGGATACGCAGTATTTT | TRBJ2-3 | - | TRBV6-2/TRBV6-3 | -
CASRLSGDPGDEQFF | TGTGCCAGCAGGCTCTCGGGTGACCCCGGGGATGAGCAGTTCTTC | TRBJ2-1 | few | TRBV12-3/TRBV12-4 | -
CASSDGYSGANVLTF | TGTGCCAGCTCCGACGGTTACTCTGGGGCCAACGTCCTGACTTTC | TRBJ2-6 | many | TRBV18 | -
CSVVFDGYTEAFF | TGCAGCGTTGTATTCGACGGATACACTGAAGCTTTCTTT | TRBJ1-1 | few | TRBV29-1 | -
CASSPELRDTSYEQYF | TGTGCCAGCAGTCCCGAACTGCGGGACACTTCCTACGAGCAGTACTTC | TRBJ2-7 | few | TRBV27 | -
CASSSRLGGSGNTIYF | TGCGCCAGCAGCTCGCGGTTGGGGGGATCTGGAAACACCATATATTTT | TRBJ1-3 | few | TRBV5-1 | -
CASSLRQGVTDTQYF | TGTGCCAGCAGTTTACGACAGGGGGTCACAGATACGCAGTATTTT | TRBJ2-3 | few | TRBV12-3/TRBV12-4 | TRBD1
CSAKRALAHETQYF | TGCAGTGCTAAGAGGGCTTTGGCTCACGAGACCCAGTACTTC | TRBJ2-5 | - | TRBV20-1 | -
CASSSPGQGKETQYF | TGTGCCAGCAGCTCGCCGGGACAGGGGAAAGAGACCCAGTACTTC | TRBJ2-5 | many | TRBV7-2 | TRBD1
CASSQERNPSSSGNTIYF | TGTGCCAGCAGCCAAGAAAGGAACCCTTCGAGCTCTGGAAACACCATATATTTT | TRBJ1-3 | many | TRBV3-1 | -
CASSLGTGQSTGNEQFF | TGTGCCAGCAGTTTGGGGACGGGACAGAGTACAGGGAATGAGCAGTTCTTC | TRBJ2-1 | - | TRBV12-3/TRBV12-4 | TRBD1
CASQGEGNSPLHF | TGTGCCAGCCAGGGAGAGGGCAACTCACCCCTCCACTTT | TRBJ1-6 | many | TRBV6-5 | -
CASRDTNSGNTIYF | TGCGCCAGCCGGGACACCAACTCTGGAAACACCATATATTTT | TRBJ1-3 | - | TRBV4-1 | -
CASSFKRASFEDTQYF | TGTGCCAGCAGTTTCAAACGGGCCTCGTTTGAAGATACGCAGTATTTT | TRBJ2-3 | few | TRBV6-2/TRBV6-3 | -
CASSPAGLNTEAFF | TGTGCCAGCAGTCCGGCAGGGCTGAACACTGAAGCTTTCTTT | TRBJ1-1 | few | TRBV12-3/TRBV12-4 | -